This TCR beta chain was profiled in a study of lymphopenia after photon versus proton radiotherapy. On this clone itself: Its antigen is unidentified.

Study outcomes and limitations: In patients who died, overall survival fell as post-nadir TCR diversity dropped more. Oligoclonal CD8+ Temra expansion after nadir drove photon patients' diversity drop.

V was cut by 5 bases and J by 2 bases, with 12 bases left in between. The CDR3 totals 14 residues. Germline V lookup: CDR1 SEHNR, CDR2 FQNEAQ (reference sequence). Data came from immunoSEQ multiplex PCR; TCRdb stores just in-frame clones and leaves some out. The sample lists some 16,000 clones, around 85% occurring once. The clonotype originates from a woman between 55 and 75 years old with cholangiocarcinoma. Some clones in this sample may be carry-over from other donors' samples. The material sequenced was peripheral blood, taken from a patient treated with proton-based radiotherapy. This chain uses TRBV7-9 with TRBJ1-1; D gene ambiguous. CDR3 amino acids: CASSGPTTNTEAFF. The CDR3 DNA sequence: TGTGCCAGCAGCGGACCGACAACAAACACTGAAGCTTTCTTT.